Following are 32 T cell receptor beta chains from one sample sequenced in a study of blood T cell repertoires in COVID-19. The repertoire was sequenced with immunoSEQ multiplex PCR; TCRdb's copy has only in-frame clones and lacks some. The sample holds about 210,000 clones; 82% are singletons and the top ten take 5.2%. The sequenced sample was peripheral blood. The receptors were sampled from a woman between 65 and 79 years old with COVID-19, enrolled during active disease.

This sequence joins TRBV21-1 and TRBJ1-5. TRBV21-1 is classified as a pseudogene. This CDR3 spans 16 amino acids. Written as DNA, the CDR3 is TGTGCCAGCAGCGGACATACCGCGGGGAGCAATCAGCCCCAGCATTTT. This codes for CASSGHTAGSNQPQHF.

This clone was counted a single time. V is TRBV28 and J is TRBJ1-2, with TRBD1 matching 7 bases. CDR3 length equals 13 residues. J gave up 7 bases and V 6 bases, and 8 bases lay outside the gene matches. Germline CDR1 is MDHEN and CDR2 is SYDVKM. As DNA, the CDR3 is TGTGCCAGCAGCATACAGGGGTACGGTGGCTACACCTTC. Its protein is CASSIQGYGGYTF.

The chain recombines TRBV30 with TRBJ1-1; 7 bases fit TRBD1. With V trimmed by 0 bases and J by 1 base, 5 bases remained unmatched. Germline assignment: CDR1 GTSNPN and CDR2 SVGIG (reference sequence). The length of the CDR3 is 15 residues. CDR3 bases: TGTGCCTGGAGTGTCACAGGGGCGCCGAACACTGAAGCTTTCTTT. It translates to CAWSVTGAPNTEAFF.

The chain has TRBV5-1 and TRBJ1-5, with TRBD1 matching over 11 bases. The CDR3 length is 14 residues. Trimming cost V 4 bases and J 7 bases; bases outside gene matches: 4. Germline CDR1 SGHRS, CDR2 YFSETQ. In nucleotides, the CDR3 is TGCGCCAGCAGCGGGGGACAGGGGGGACAGCCCCAGCATTTT. Encoded protein: CASSGGQGGQPQHF.

This rearrangement joins TRBV6-1 to TRBJ2-7, with 8 bases fitting TRBD1. The junction had 8 bases not matched to a gene; V was cut back by 3 bases and J by 1 base. This CDR3 is 16 amino acids long. CDR1 MNHNS and CDR2 SASEGT come from the germline V gene. The chain's CDR3 is CASSEADRGFSYEQYF. The CDR3 region has the DNA TGTGCCAGCAGTGAGGCAGACAGGGGCTTTTCCTACGAGCAGTACTTC.

The chain recombines TRBV3-1 (or the pseudogene TRBV3-2) with TRBJ1-5; TRBD1 aligns across 8 bases. J was trimmed by 1 base and V by 4 bases; bases with no gene match: 6. The length of the CDR3 is 16 residues. Germline assignment: CDR1 LGHDT and CDR2 YNNKEL (reference sequence). This CDR3 reads CASSPYDRGSNQPQHF. The CDR3 nucleotides are TGTGCCAGCAGCCCGTATGACAGGGGAAGCAATCAGCCCCAGCATTTT.

V gene TRBV11-2 combines with J gene TRBJ2-1; TRBD1 matches 7 bases. This CDR3 has 15 amino acids. The junction had 5 bases not matched to a gene; V was cut back by 5 bases and J by 1 base. Germline CDR1 is SGHAT and CDR2 is FQNNGV. CDR3 sequence (DNA): TGTGCCAGCAGCAGTAGACAGGGATCCTACAATGAGCAGTTCTTC. It encodes CASSSRQGSYNEQFF.

CDR3 sequence (DNA): TGCGCCAGCAGCCCTCAAATGGCAGGCAACTATGGCTACACCTTC. It is translated as CASSPQMAGNYGYTF. The J gene is TRBJ1-2, the V gene TRBV5-1; no firm D call. From germline, CDR1 is SGHRS and CDR2 YFSETQ. V was trimmed by 4 bases and J by 2 bases, leaving 15 bases between them. The CDR3 length is 15 residues.

As to this clone: The junction does not match germline at one end; this may be a read error. This chain connects TRBV12-3 or TRBV12-4 to TRBJ1-3; D perhaps matches TRBD1 (5 bases). The CDR3 consists of 12 residues. In nucleotides, the CDR3 is TGTGCCAGCAGTTCTACAGGCTTCGCCGTTCCTTTT. Its translation is CASSSTGFAVPF.

This clone was picked up a small number of times. This sequence joins TRBV30 and TRBJ1-2; a weak D match, TRBD1 (5 bases). Per the germline V gene, CDR1 is GTSNPN and CDR2 is SVGIG (reference sequence). CDR3 length: 13 residues. V gave up 0 bases and J gave up 5 bases, with 10 bases separating them. The DNA of the CDR3 is TGTGCCTGGAGTGTACGCGCAGGGTATGGCTACACCTTC. Protein product: CAWSVRAGYGYTF.

In this sample, this clone turned up a few times. The chain has TRBV7-3 and TRBJ2-2, with D unresolved. The CDR3 sequence is 13 residues long. The V end lost 4 bases, the J end lost 0 bases, and 3 bases lay between the germline ends. Per the germline V gene, CDR1 is SGHTA and CDR2 is FQGTGA. The CDR3 sequence is CASSSANTGELFF. CDR3 DNA: TGTGCCAGCAGCTCCGCGAACACCGGGGAGCTGTTTTTT.

The chain uses TRBV7-2 and TRBJ2-5; 9 bases line up with TRBD2. CDR1 and CDR2 from the germline V gene are SGHTA and FQGNSA. V was clipped by 5 bases and J by 5 bases; unmatched bases: 15. The CDR3 length is 17 residues. This CDR3 is CASSPGRVSGSFETQYF. The CDR3, as DNA: TGTGCCAGCAGCCCAGGCCGGGTTAGCGGGAGTTTTGAGACCCAGTACTTC. The full variable domain, completed using reference TRBV7-2 and TRBJ2-5, is GAGVSQSPSNKVTEKGKDVELRCDPISGHTALYWYRQSLGQGLEFLIYFQGNSAPDKSGLPSDRFSAERTGGSVSTLTIQRTQQEDSAVYLCASSPGRVSGSFETQYFGPGTRLLVL.

The chain combines TRBV6-5 with TRBJ2-2, with 11 bases matching TRBD2. Losses at the gene ends were 7 bases for V and 8 bases for J; bases not matched to a gene: 9. Germline CDR1 MNHEY, CDR2 SVGAGI. This CDR3 is 15 amino acids long. The CDR3 DNA reads as TGTGCCAGCACTAGGGCTAGCGGGAGGTCTGGGGAGCTGTTTTTT. Encoded protein: CASTRASGRSGELFF.

This clone was detected a few times. The V gene is TRBV5-8, the J gene TRBJ1-5, with D perhaps matching TRBD1 (5 bases). V was clipped by 1 base and J by 9 bases, with 11 bases between them. The CDR3 is 13 residues long. Germline lookup yields CDR1 SGHTS and CDR2 YDEGEE. The CDR3 DNA reads TGTGCCAGCAGCTTGCAGGGCCCTCGGCCCCAGCATTTT. Protein sequence: CASSLQGPRPQHF. Full variable domain (rest looked up from reference TRBV5-8 and TRBJ1-5): EAGVTQSPTHLIKTRGQQATLRCSPISGHTSVYWYQQALGLGLQFLLWYDEGEERNRGNFPPRFSGRQFPNYSSELNVNALELEDSALYLCASSLQGPRPQHFGDGTRLSIL.

The chain links TRBV29-1 to TRBJ1-1; the match to TRBD1 covers 7 bases. The germline V gene encodes CDR1 SQVTM and CDR2 ANQGSEA. The CDR3 is 12 residues long. V shed 7 bases and J 5 bases; nucleotides not matched to a gene: 7. The CDR3 reads CSDRQGRTEAFF. CDR3 sequence (DNA): TGCAGCGACCGACAGGGTCGTACTGAAGCTTTCTTT.

This chain links TRBV2 with TRBJ1-1; the match to TRBD1 covers 7 bases. CDR3 size: 13 residues. J lost 1 base, V lost 10 bases, and 6 bases had no gene match. The germline gives CDR1 SNHLY, CDR2 FYNNEI. CDR3 amino acids: CATAGTANTEAFF. Written as DNA, the CDR3 is TGTGCCACGGCCGGGACAGCGAACACTGAAGCTTTCTTT.

V usage is TRBV19 and J usage is TRBJ1-5; 7 nucleotides match TRBD1. After removal of 2 bases from V and 6 bases from J, the junction contained 13 bases not matched to a gene. Per germline, CDR1 LNHDA and CDR2 SQIVND (reference sequence). The CDR3 covers 17 residues. Here the CDR3 reads CASSISPGQLGVQPQHF. The DNA for the CDR3 is TGTGCCAGTAGTATAAGCCCGGGACAGTTGGGCGTTCAGCCCCAGCATTTT.

The genes are TRBV7-9 and TRBJ1-5, with D possibly TRBD1 on 5 matching bases. There are 15 residues in the CDR3. The germline V gene has CDR1 SEHNR and CDR2 FQNEAQ (reference sequence). Between the trimmed V and J ends, which lost 2 bases and 7 bases, there was a span of 15 bases. DNA of the CDR3: TGTGCCAGCAGCTTAAGTCTCGGGGGAGCCCAGCCCCAGCATTTT. Encoded protein: CASSLSLGGAQPQHF.

This clone has only one observation. This chain joins TRBV5-1 and TRBJ2-1; 11 nucleotides line up with TRBD2. With V trimmed by 4 bases and J by 4 bases, 13 bases remained unmatched. The CDR3 consists of 18 residues. Germline V gene data show CDR1 as SGHRS and CDR2 as YFSETQ. CDR3 nucleotide sequence: TGCGCCAGCAGCGACGGCAGACCTGGGACTAGCGGTTACAATGAGCAGTTCTTC. Amino acids: CASSDGRPGTSGYNEQFF.

V gene TRBV9 combines with J gene TRBJ2-7; D perhaps matches TRBD1 (6 bases). Trimming shortened V by 2 bases and J by 3 bases, and 9 bases separated the two germline ends. CDR3 length equals 13 residues. CDR1 is SGDLS, CDR2 YYNGEE, per germline. This CDR3 reads CASSVQTGYEQYF. CDR3 nucleotides: TGTGCCAGCAGCGTCCAGACAGGCTACGAGCAGTACTTC. Complete variable domain (other parts from reference TRBV9 and TRBJ2-7): DSGVTQTPKHLITATGQRVTLRCSPRSGDLSVYWYQQSLDQGLQFLIQYYNGEERAKGNILERFSAQQFPDLHSELNLSSLELGDSALYFCASSVQTGYEQYFGPGTRLTVT.

This chain links TRBV14 with TRBJ2-7; 9 nucleotides line up with TRBD1. The CDR3 is made up of 17 amino acids. Germline values: CDR1 SGHDN, CDR2 FVKESK. Trimming cost V 0 bases and J 2 bases; bases outside gene matches: 8. The CDR3 loop is CASSQDGGRQGAYEQYF. CDR3 coding DNA: TGTGCCAGCAGCCAAGATGGGGGCAGACAGGGGGCCTACGAGCAGTACTTC.

This clone was observed a handful of times. V usage is TRBV20-1 and J usage is TRBJ1-3; D not resolved. The V and J ends lost 7 bases and 4 bases respectively, with 8 bases between them. Germline-derived CDR1 and CDR2 are DFQATT and SNEGSKA (reference sequence). The CDR3 runs to 11 residues. CDR3 DNA: TGCAGTGGTGTATCCGGAAACACCATATATTTT. This encodes CSGVSGNTIYF.

This rearrangement joins TRBV28 to TRBJ1-6; no definite D call. This CDR3 has 11 residues. Trimming took off 8 bases at V and 13 bases at J, with 12 bases between the two ends. CDR1 and CDR2 from the germline V gene are MDHEN and SYDVKM. In DNA form, the CDR3 reads TGTGCCAGCTCTCAGTTCCCGCCCCTCCACTTT. Translated, it gives CASSQFPPLHF.

The chain joins TRBV6-2 or TRBV6-3 to TRBJ2-7; D uncertain. CDR3 length: 13 amino acids. Trimming left V 1 base short and J 6 bases short, with 10 bases between. Germline CDR1 is MNHEY and CDR2 is SVGEGT. This chain's CDR3 is CASSYLALVEQYF. As DNA, the CDR3 is TGTGCCAGCAGTTACTTGGCCCTGGTCGAGCAGTACTTC.

This rearrangement joins TRBV18 to TRBJ1-2; TRBD1 matches at 10 bases. V lost 3 bases and J lost 5; bases outside the gene matches: 9. CDR3 size: 16 residues. From germline, CDR1 is KGHSH and CDR2 LQKENI. CDR3: CASSPLGQGGPYGYTF. DNA for the CDR3: TGTGCCAGCTCACCGCTAGGACAGGGGGGACCGTATGGCTACACCTTC.

The gene calls are TRBV7-2 and TRBJ1-4; D unresolved. This CDR3 comprises 13 residues. The germline V and J ends were trimmed by 9 bases and 8 bases, with 16 bases remaining between them. From germline, CDR1 is SGHTA and CDR2 FQGNSA. The CDR3 protein is CASCPGQKEKLFF. CDR3 bases: TGTGCCAGTTGCCCGGGTCAAAAGGAAAAACTGTTTTTT.

This chain uses TRBV5-1 with TRBJ2-5; 9 positions match TRBD1. The V gene's germline CDR1 is SGHRS and CDR2 YFSETQ. CDR3 length: 14 residues. The ends lost 4 bases at V and 1 base at J; junction bases unmatched: 2. CDR3 coding DNA: TGCGCCAGCAGCCCGACAGGGGGCCAAGAGACCCAGTACTTC. Amino acids: CASSPTGGQETQYF.

Here the CDR3 DNA reads TGTGCTAGTGGTGCTAGCGGTAACACCGGGGAGCTGTTTTTT. Translating it yields CASGASGNTGELFF. The chain recombines TRBV12-5 with TRBJ2-2, with 7 bases fitting TRBD2. V shed 5 bases and J 2 bases; nucleotides not matched to a gene: 2. The CDR3 sequence is 14 residues long. Germline lookup yields CDR1 LGHNT and CDR2 FRNRAP.

The V gene is TRBV7-3, the J gene TRBJ2-7, with 13 bases lining up with TRBD2. This CDR3 region has 15 residues. Germline V gene data show CDR1 as SGHTA and CDR2 as FQGTGA. Trimming at V came to 5 bases and at J to 3 bases, leaving 4 bases not matched to a gene. The CDR3 is CASSLGTSGVYEQYF. In DNA form, the CDR3 reads TGTGCCAGCAGCCTCGGGACTAGCGGGGTCTACGAGCAGTACTTC.

This chain links TRBV4-3 with TRBJ2-7, with D hard to call. Per the germline V gene, CDR1 is LGHNA and CDR2 is YSLEER. Deletions cut 1 base from V and 6 bases from J, with 10 bases between. The CDR3 sequence is 13 residues long. CDR3 loop: CASSQVLSAEQYF. CDR3 DNA: TGCGCCAGCAGCCAAGTTTTAAGCGCCGAGCAGTACTTC.

This clone was seen only once. This chain links TRBV19 with TRBJ1-1; 8 bases align to TRBD1. This CDR3 is built from 16 residues. V gave up 7 bases and J gave up 4 bases; unmatched junction bases: 14. Germline-derived CDR1 and CDR2 are LNHDA and SQIVND (reference sequence). The CDR3 reads CASTKYIGTGFTEAFF. Here the CDR3 DNA reads TGTGCCAGTACCAAGTATATCGGGACAGGATTCACTGAAGCTTTCTTT. Variable domain in full (rest from reference TRBV19 and TRBJ1-1): DGGITQSPKYLFRKEGQNVTLSCEQNLNHDAMYWYRQDPGQGLRLIYYSQIVNDFQKGDIAEGYSVSREKKESFPLTVTSAQKNPTAFYLCASTKYIGTGFTEAFFGQGTRLTVV.

This chain joins TRBV11-3 and TRBJ2-2; 9 positions match TRBD1. The CDR3 contains 16 residues. Germline V gene sequence: CDR1 SGHNT, CDR2 YENEEA. V was pared by 6 bases and J by 6 bases, with 11 bases of the junction left unmatched. CDR3 sequence: CASSNQRGQGSGELFF. The CDR3, as DNA: TGTGCCAGCAGTAACCAGCGGGGACAGGGTTCCGGGGAGCTGTTTTTT.